These 25 T cell receptor beta chains share one sample of origin, sequenced in a study of blood T cell repertoires in COVID-19. The repertoire was sequenced with immunoSEQ multiplex PCR; TCRdb's copy has only in-frame clones and lacks some. Here the sample spans about 170,000 clones, around 89% being singletons. Sequenced material: peripheral blood. Source of these receptors: a man aged 50 to 59 who had recovered from COVID-19.

The CDR3 reads CASSVESGLAGGPDEQFF. As DNA, the CDR3 is TGTGCCAGCAGCGTAGAGTCCGGACTAGCGGGAGGGCCCGATGAGCAGTTCTTC. V is TRBV9 and J is TRBJ2-1; 15 nucleotides agree with TRBD2. V was pared by 0 bases and J by 8 bases, with 9 bases of the junction left unmatched. This CDR3 is 18 amino acids long. Germline V lookup: CDR1 SGDLS, CDR2 YYNGEE.

The gene calls are TRBV11-2 and TRBJ2-5, with 7 nucleotides matching TRBD2. Trimming at V came to 0 bases and at J to 4 bases, leaving 8 bases not matched to a gene. This CDR3 region has 16 residues. Germline-derived CDR1 and CDR2 are SGHAT and FQNNGV. The CDR3 bases are TGTGCCAGCAGCTTAGATCGGGGGGTAATTCGAGAGACCCAGTACTTC. Amino acid sequence: CASSLDRGVIRETQYF.

V is TRBV19 and J is TRBJ2-2, with TRBD1 matching over 7 bases. The ends lost 7 bases at V and 5 bases at J; junction bases unmatched: 7. This CDR3 is built from 14 residues. Germline CDR1 reads LNHDA; CDR2 reads SQIVND (reference sequence). CDR3 sequence reads: CASKEGQLTGELFF. For the CDR3, the DNA is TGTGCCAGTAAAGAGGGACAGTTGACCGGGGAGCTGTTTTTT.

The chain uses TRBV5-1 and TRBJ2-3, with 9 bases lining up with TRBD2. CDR1 is SGHRS, CDR2 YFSETQ, per germline. This CDR3 is 17 amino acids long. The V gene end was trimmed by 2 bases and the J gene end by 4 bases; junction bases not matched to a gene: 11. As DNA, the CDR3 is TGCGCCAGCAGCTTTGGGCTGACTAGCGGTCGGGCAGATACGCAGTATTTT. It yields the protein CASSFGLTSGRADTQYF.

This clone was detected only once. The CDR3 loop is CASSPRASGASYEQYF. For the CDR3, the DNA is TGTGCCAGCTCACCACGGGCTAGCGGGGCTTCCTACGAGCAGTACTTC. This chain uses TRBV18 with TRBJ2-7; 9 nucleotides agree with TRBD2. The CDR3 is 16 residues long. CDR1 and CDR2 from the germline V gene are KGHSH and LQKENI. V gave up 1 base and J gave up 1 base; unmatched junction bases: 5.

This chain connects TRBV18 to TRBJ2-7, with D possibly TRBD2 on 6 matching bases. The CDR3 sequence is 14 residues long. Trimming removed 0 bases from V and 6 bases from J, with 12 bases in between. CDR1 and CDR2 (germline): KGHSH, LQKENI. The CDR3 loop reads CASSPPEGLAEQYF. The CDR3, as DNA: TGTGCCAGCTCACCACCGGAGGGGCTCGCCGAGCAGTACTTC.

The V call is TRBV5-1, the J call TRBJ2-7, with D maybe TRBD1 (5 bases). Germline V lookup: CDR1 SGHRS, CDR2 YFSETQ. The CDR3 is 15 residues long. Deletions cut 1 base from V and 2 bases from J, with 13 bases between. The CDR3 sequence: CASSLSTGLTYEQYF. Written as DNA, the CDR3 is TGCGCCAGCAGCTTGAGCACAGGTTTAACCTACGAGCAGTACTTC.

The rearrangement links TRBV7-2 to TRBJ1-5; TRBD1 agrees at 12 bases. V gave up 5 bases and J gave up 1 base; unmatched junction bases: 6. Germline V gene sequence: CDR1 SGHTA, CDR2 FQGNSA. The CDR3 contains 17 residues. DNA of the CDR3: TGTGCCAGCAGCGTCCGGGACAGGGGGCTGAGCAATCAGCCCCAGCATTTT. Translation: CASSVRDRGLSNQPQHF.

The chain recombines TRBV30 with TRBJ2-3, with 8 bases identical to TRBD1. Trimming cost V 0 bases and J 3 bases; bases outside gene matches: 5. The CDR3 spans 15 residues. Germline values: CDR1 GTSNPN, CDR2 SVGIG (reference sequence). CDR3 region: CAWSVQGGKTDTQYF. The CDR3 DNA is TGTGCCTGGAGTGTACAGGGGGGCAAGACAGATACGCAGTATTTT.

The V and J genes are TRBV21-1 and TRBJ2-3; TRBD2, as called in the table, went unchecked against the DNA. TRBV21-1 is a documented pseudogene. CDR3 size: 20 residues. As DNA, the CDR3 is TGTGCCAGCAGCAAAGGGAGAAAGGGACTAGCGGGAGGTTTGCAAGATACGCAGTATTTT. It is translated as CASSKGRKGLAGGLQDTQYF.

The table lists this clone with a few counts. The rearrangement links TRBV5-1 to TRBJ1-6; a possible D gene is TRBD1 (5 bases). Germline V lookup: CDR1 SGHRS, CDR2 YFSETQ. The V and J ends lost 1 base and 10 bases respectively, with 15 bases between them. The CDR3 has 15 residues. The DNA for the CDR3 is TGCGCCAGCAGCTTGTATGGGGGGATTAGGTCACCCCTCCACTTT. Its translation: CASSLYGGIRSPLHF.

The rearrangement links TRBV24-1 to TRBJ2-3; 7 nucleotides line up with TRBD1. The ends lost 4 bases at V and 2 bases at J; junction bases unmatched: 5. This CDR3 spans 15 amino acids. Germline V gives CDR1 KGHDR, CDR2 SFDVKD. The CDR3 DNA reads as TGTGCCACCAGTGAGAAGGGGGCTCCCACAGATACGCAGTATTTT. Its translation is CATSEKGAPTDTQYF.

The rearrangement links TRBV6-5 to TRBJ2-7; the match to TRBD1 covers 7 bases. Per germline, CDR1 MNHEY and CDR2 SVGAGI. The ends lost 6 bases at V and 4 bases at J; junction bases unmatched: 6. CDR3 length: 13 amino acids. Written as DNA, the CDR3 is TGTGCCAGCAGGCAGGGACAGTTATACGAGCAGTACTTC. This encodes CASRQGQLYEQYF.

This clone was seen just once. The chain carries TRBV6-5 and TRBJ1-3; D is possibly TRBD1 (5 bases). Germline V gives CDR1 MNHEY, CDR2 SVGAGI. The V gene lost 6 bases and the J gene lost 0 bases, with 12 bases spanning the gap. CDR3 length equals 15 residues. CDR3 in amino acids: CASRPTDSSGNTIYF. In nucleotides, the CDR3 is TGTGCCAGCAGGCCCACAGACAGCTCTGGAAACACCATATATTTT.

V is TRBV28 and J is TRBJ2-3, with 9 nucleotides matching TRBD2. CDR3 size: 14 residues. Looked up from germline, CDR1 is MDHEN and CDR2 is SYDVKM. V was clipped by 6 bases and J by 4 bases; unmatched bases: 5. The DNA for the CDR3 is TGTGCCAGCAGCCGTAGCGGGGGCGCAGATACGCAGTATTTT. Translating gives CASSRSGGADTQYF.

The chain carries TRBV28 and TRBJ2-7; 9 bases are a match to TRBD2. The V and J ends lost 5 bases and 2 bases, in that order; junction bases with no gene match: 1. Germline lookup yields CDR1 MDHEN and CDR2 SYDVKM. The CDR3 is 13 residues long. The DNA for the CDR3 is TGTGCCAGCAGTGCGGGAGGGGCCTACGAGCAGTACTTC. Translation: CASSAGGAYEQYF.

The chain recombines TRBV10-3 with TRBJ2-5, with D unclear. CDR1 is ENHRY and CDR2 is SYGVKD in the germline V gene. Trimming removed 0 bases from V and 0 bases from J, with 8 bases in between. The CDR3 is made up of 15 amino acids. DNA of the CDR3: TGTGCCATCAGTGAGTCGGGCTGGCACCAAGAGACCCAGTACTTC. It codes for CAISESGWHQETQYF.

The rearrangement links TRBV6-2 or TRBV6-3 to TRBJ1-2; 9 bases match TRBD1. CDR1 and CDR2 from the germline V gene are MNHEY and SVGEGT. The ends lost 0 bases at V and 4 bases at J; junction bases unmatched: 3. This CDR3 region has 15 residues. CDR3 DNA: TGTGCCAGCAGTTACTCCGGGACAGGGCCCTATGGCTACACCTTC. Amino acid sequence: CASSYSGTGPYGYTF.

The chain joins TRBV4-3 to TRBJ2-1; TRBD1 matches 10 bases. V shed 0 bases, J shed 2 bases, and the junction held 1 base outside the gene matches. CDR3 length: 16 residues. Germline CDR1 is LGHNA and CDR2 is YSLEER. The CDR3 DNA reads TGCGCCAGCAGCCAAGAGGACAGGGGGACCTACAATGAGCAGTTCTTC. Its translation is CASSQEDRGTYNEQFF.

The rearrangement links TRBV5-1 to TRBJ1-1, with D tentatively TRBD1 (6 bases). This CDR3 region has 15 residues. The V gene lost 2 bases and the J gene lost 4 bases, with 15 bases spanning the gap. Germline V gene sequence: CDR1 SGHRS, CDR2 YFSETQ. The CDR3: CASSFVSGVGTEAFF. Here the CDR3 DNA reads TGCGCCAGCAGCTTCGTTTCAGGGGTAGGCACTGAAGCTTTCTTT.

This chain connects TRBV29-1 to TRBJ1-2; TRBD1 is a possible D gene (5 bases). The ends were cut back, 6 bases at V and 1 base at J, with 12 bases in the middle. Germline assignment: CDR1 SQVTM and CDR2 ANQGSEA. The CDR3 extends over 13 amino acids. CDR3 protein: CSVLGGDNYGYTF. CDR3 nucleotide sequence: TGCAGCGTGCTGGGGGGGGATAACTATGGCTACACCTTC.

This chain uses TRBV25-1 with TRBJ1-2; 7 bases are a match to TRBD1. This CDR3 spans 13 amino acids. CDR1 MGHDK and CDR2 SYGVNS come from the germline V gene. V shed 5 bases and J 5 bases; nucleotides not matched to a gene: 5. The CDR3 spells CASSNDRVYGYTF. The CDR3 DNA sequence: TGTGCCAGCAGTAACGACAGGGTGTATGGCTACACCTTC.

The chain joins TRBV15 to TRBJ1-2, with 7 bases aligning to TRBD1. CDR1 and CDR2 (germline): LNHNV, YYDKDF (reference sequence). The V and J ends lost 5 bases and 6 bases, in that order; junction bases with no gene match: 6. This CDR3 is 13 amino acids long. CDR3 in DNA: TGTGCCACCAGCGGCCGGGACAGAGATGGCTACACCTTC. Its protein is CATSGRDRDGYTF.

The chain uses TRBV20-1 and TRBJ2-2; the match to TRBD1 covers 8 bases. Germline CDR1 reads DFQATT; CDR2 reads SNEGSKA (reference sequence). V dropped 3 bases and J dropped 6; count of bases not matched to a gene: 9. The CDR3 consists of 15 residues. CDR3 nucleotides: TGCAGTGCTAGTCCCGGACAGGGAAGGCCCGGGGAGCTGTTTTTT. Amino acids: CSASPGQGRPGELFF.

The chain recombines TRBV5-5 with TRBJ2-3; a possible D gene is TRBD1 (5 bases). V lost 3 bases to trimming and J lost 0 bases, with 11 bases between them. This CDR3 has 15 residues. From germline, CDR1 is SGHKS and CDR2 YYEKEE (reference sequence). The CDR3 loop is CASSSTATSTDTQYF. The CDR3 bases are TGTGCCAGCAGCTCGACAGCGACTAGCACAGATACGCAGTATTTT.